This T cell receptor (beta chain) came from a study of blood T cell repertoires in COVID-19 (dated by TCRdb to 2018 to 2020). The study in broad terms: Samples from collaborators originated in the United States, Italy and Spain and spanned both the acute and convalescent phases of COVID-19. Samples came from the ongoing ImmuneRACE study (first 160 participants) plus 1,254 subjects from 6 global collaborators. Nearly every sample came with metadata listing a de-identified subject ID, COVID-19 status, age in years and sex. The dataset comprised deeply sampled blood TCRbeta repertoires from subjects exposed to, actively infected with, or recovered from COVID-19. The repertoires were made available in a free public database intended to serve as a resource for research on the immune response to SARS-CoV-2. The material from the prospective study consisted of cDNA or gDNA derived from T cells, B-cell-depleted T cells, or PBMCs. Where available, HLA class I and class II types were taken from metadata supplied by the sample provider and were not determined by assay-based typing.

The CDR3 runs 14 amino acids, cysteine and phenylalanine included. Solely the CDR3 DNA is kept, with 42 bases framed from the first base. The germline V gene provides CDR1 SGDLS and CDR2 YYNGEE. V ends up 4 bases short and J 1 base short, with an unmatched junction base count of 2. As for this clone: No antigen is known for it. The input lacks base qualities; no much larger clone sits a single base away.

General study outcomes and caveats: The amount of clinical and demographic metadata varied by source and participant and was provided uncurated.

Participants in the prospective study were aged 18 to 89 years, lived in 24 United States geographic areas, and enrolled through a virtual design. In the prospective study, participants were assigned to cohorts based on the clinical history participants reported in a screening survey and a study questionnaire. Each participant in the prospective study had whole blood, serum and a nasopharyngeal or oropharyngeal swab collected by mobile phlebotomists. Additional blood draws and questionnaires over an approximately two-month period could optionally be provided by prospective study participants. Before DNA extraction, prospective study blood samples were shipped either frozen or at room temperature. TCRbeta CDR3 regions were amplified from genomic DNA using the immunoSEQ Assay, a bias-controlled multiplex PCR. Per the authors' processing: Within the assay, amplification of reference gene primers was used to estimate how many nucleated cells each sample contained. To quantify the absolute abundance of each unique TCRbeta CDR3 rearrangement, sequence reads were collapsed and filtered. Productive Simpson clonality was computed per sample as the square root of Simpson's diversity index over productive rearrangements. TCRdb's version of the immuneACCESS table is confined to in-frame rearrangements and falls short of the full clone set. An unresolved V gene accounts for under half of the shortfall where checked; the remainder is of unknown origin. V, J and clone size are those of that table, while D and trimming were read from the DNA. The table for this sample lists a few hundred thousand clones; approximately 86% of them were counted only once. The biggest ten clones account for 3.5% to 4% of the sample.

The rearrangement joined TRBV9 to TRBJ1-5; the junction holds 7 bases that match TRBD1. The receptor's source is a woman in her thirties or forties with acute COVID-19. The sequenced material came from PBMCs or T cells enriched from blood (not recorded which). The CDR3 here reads CASSMTGSNQPQHF. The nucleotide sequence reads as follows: TGTGCCAGCAGCATGACAGGGAGCAATCAGCCCCAGCATTTT.